Listed below are T cell receptor beta chains from one sample, sequenced in a study of persistence of HIV-infected CD4 T cells. No cognate antigen is known for these TCRs. Repertoires were generated with immunoSEQ multiplex PCR, while TCRdb's copy carries only in-frame clones and drops some. The sample yields approximately 30,000 clones, approximately 82% seen once. The specimen comprised CD4+ T cells sorted from PBMCs after roughly 18-hour stimulation, sampled from a patient who received antiretroviral therapy. These receptors were collected from an adult man with HIV who was CMV-seropositive. The CDR3 runs from the conserved cysteine through the conserved F or W. D genes are given only for firm matches. Clone size is not always given. Where it is, it says once, few, many or a class for expanded clones.

abundance,len,d_gene,v_gene,j_gene,CDR3aa,CDR3nt
.,15,TRBD1,TRBV6-5,TRBJ1-3,CASRGQGAPGNTIYF,TGTGCCAGCAGAGGACAGGGGGCGCCTGGAAACACCATATATTTT
few,16,TRBD1,TRBV5-4,TRBJ1-1,CASSSPQGARNTEAFF,TGTGCCAGCAGCTCGCCACAGGGGGCTCGGAACACTGAAGCTTTCTTT
.,13,TRBD1,TRBV6-5,TRBJ2-3,CAIGTGGTDTQYF,TGTGCCATCGGGACAGGGGGCACAGATACGCAGTATTTT
.,13,.,TRBV7-8,TRBJ1-2,CASSLYGRGGYTF,TGTGCCAGCAGCTTGTATGGACGGGGCGGCTACACCTTC
.,13,.,TRBV20-1,TRBJ1-1,CSASNGGNTEAFF,TGCAGTGCTAGTAACGGGGGGAACACTGAAGCTTTCTTT
.,17,TRBD1,TRBV28,TRBJ1-5,CASSPQGSQGAIQPQHF,TGTGCCAGCAGTCCACAGGGGTCTCAGGGGGCAATCCAGCCCCAGCATTTT
.,13,TRBD1,TRBV11-1,TRBJ1-2,CASRRTGGRGYTF,TGTGCCAGCAGGCGGACAGGGGGCCGCGGCTACACCTTC
.,14,.,TRBV2,TRBJ1-6,CAGSLSSYNSPLHF,TGTGCCGGATCACTGAGCTCCTATAATTCACCCCTCCACTTT
.,14,.,TRBV18,TRBJ2-7,CASSFEGVTYEQYF,TGTGCCAGCTCATTTGAGGGGGTAACCTACGAGCAGTACTTC
.,14,TRBD1,TRBV6-6,TRBJ1-6,CASSQQGFNSPLHF,TGTGCCAGCAGTCAACAGGGGTTTAATTCACCCCTCCACTTT
few,13,TRBD2,TRBV6-6,TRBJ2-7,CASSYRGGYEQYF,TGTGCCAGCAGTTACAGGGGAGGGTACGAGCAGTACTTC
.,12,.,TRBV2,TRBJ2-7,CASSDGPYEQYF,TGTGCCAGCAGTGACGGTCCATACGAGCAGTACTTC
.,14,.,TRBV5-5,TRBJ1-1,CASSLTRTGAEAFF,TGTGCCAGCAGCTTGACTAGGACGGGGGCTGAAGCTTTCTTT
.,18,TRBD1,TRBV28,TRBJ1-2,CASSLGGSAGQLSYGYTF,TGTGCCAGCAGTTTAGGGGGATCCGCGGGACAGTTATCCTATGGCTACACCTTC
.,15,.,TRBV5-1,TRBJ2-2,CASIGGAANTGELFF,TGCGCCAGCATCGGTGGGGCTGCGAACACCGGGGAGCTGTTTTTT
.,15,TRBD2,TRBV3-1/TRBV3-2,TRBJ2-3,CASSPSSGGTDTQYF,TGTGCCAGCAGCCCCTCTAGCGGGGGCACAGATACGCAGTATTTT
.,16,TRBD1,TRBV15,TRBJ1-2,CATSRDKAGGSYGYTF,TGTGCCACCAGCAGAGATAAGGCAGGGGGTAGCTATGGCTACACCTTC
few,14,.,TRBV10-3,TRBJ1-1,CAISDREGGSEAFF,TGTGCCATCAGTGACAGGGAGGGAGGAAGTGAAGCTTTCTTT
.,14,TRBD1,TRBV29-1,TRBJ2-1,CSVADRGQHNEQFF,TGCAGCGTGGCTGACAGGGGGCAGCACAATGAGCAGTTCTTC
few,14,TRBD1,TRBV2,TRBJ1-6,CASTRDRDNSPLHF,TGTGCCAGCACGCGGGACAGAGATAATTCACCCCTCCACTTT
once,11,.,TRBV29-1,TRBJ1-3,CSVEMVNTIYF,TGCAGCGTTGAGATGGTAAACACCATATATTTT
.,18,.,TRBV5-5,TRBJ1-1,CASSSHTTAWGLNTEAFF,TGTGCCAGCAGCTCCCACACGACAGCGTGGGGACTCAACACTGAAGCTTTCTTT
.,16,TRBD2,TRBV2,TRBJ2-1,CASSRSVAGSYNEQFF,TGTGCCAGCAGCCGGTCCGTAGCGGGGTCCTACAATGAGCAGTTCTTC